The clone carrying this T cell receptor (beta chain) has just one count. The data stem from a study of blood T cell repertoires in COVID-19. Overall study context: Spain, Italy and the United States supplied samples that represented acute and convalescent COVID-19. Nucleic acid was either cDNA or gDNA, and it came from T cells, B-cell-depleted T cells, or PBMCs.

The CDR3 totals 15 residues. V lost 4 bases and J 3 bases, leaving 10 bases between the germline ends. Per germline, CDR1 WSHSY and CDR2 SAAADI. Per the original methods: Estimates of nucleated cell counts were drawn from the amplification of reference gene primers. Assay: immunoSEQ multiplex PCR; the TCRdb copy retains only in-frame clones and omits some. V, J and clone size are taken as reported in that table, and D and trimming were inferred from the DNA itself. This sample yields approximately 110,000 clones, of which 70% to 85% are seen a single time; under 0.95% belongs to the top ten. The chain uses TRBV10-2 and TRBJ1-6, with no clear D. The sequence came from a human donor with acute or convalescent COVID-19. The donor label of this sample is uncertain. Sequencing was carried out using peripheral blood. The CDR3: CASSGGLIYNSPLHF. CDR3 nucleotide sequence: TGCGCCAGCAGTGGCGGACTGATCTATAATTCACCCCTCCACTTT.